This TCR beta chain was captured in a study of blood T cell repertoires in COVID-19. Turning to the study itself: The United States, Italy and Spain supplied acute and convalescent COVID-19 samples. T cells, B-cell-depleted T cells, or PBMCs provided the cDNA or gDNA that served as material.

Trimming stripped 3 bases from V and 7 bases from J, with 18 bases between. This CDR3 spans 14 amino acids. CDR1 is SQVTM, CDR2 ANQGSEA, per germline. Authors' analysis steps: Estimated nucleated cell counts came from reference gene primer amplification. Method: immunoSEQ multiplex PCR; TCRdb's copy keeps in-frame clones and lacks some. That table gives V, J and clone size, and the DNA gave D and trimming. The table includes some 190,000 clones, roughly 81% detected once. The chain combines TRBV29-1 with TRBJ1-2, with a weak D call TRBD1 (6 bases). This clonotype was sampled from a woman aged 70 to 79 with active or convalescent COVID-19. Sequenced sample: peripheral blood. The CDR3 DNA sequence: TGCAGCGTTGATTTAAGGGCAGGGGAGAGTGGCTACACCTTC. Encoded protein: CSVDLRAGESGYTF.